The 10 T cell receptor beta chains below were found in one sample sequenced in a study of shared clonotypes between healthy human individuals. The table came from immunoSEQ multiplex PCR; TCRdb's copy has only in-frame clones and leaves some out. The data contain 1.5 million to 1.9 million clones, under 99% of them seen just once; the ten biggest clones take up about 0.42%. The sample consisted of naive CD4+ T cells sorted from blood. Regarding subset: CD45RA+ positively selected. The receptors here all came from a man aged 25-45 years in good health.

The V and J genes are TRBV6-1 and TRBJ2-5; 9 nucleotides agree with TRBD1. V lost 2 bases, J lost 3 bases, and 7 bases stayed unmatched. Germline loops: CDR1 MNHNS, CDR2 SASEGT. The CDR3 is made up of 16 amino acids. The CDR3 DNA is TGTGCCAGCAGTGAAATCACAGGGGGCTCCAAAGAGACCCAGTACTTC. Residues: CASSEITGGSKETQYF.

This clone was seen once. V usage is TRBV19 and J usage is TRBJ2-5; TRBD1 is a possible D gene (6 bases). From germline, CDR1 is LNHDA and CDR2 SQIVND (reference sequence). The CDR3 is made up of 13 amino acids. Trimming left V 8 bases short and J 5 bases short, with 15 bases between. CDR3 sequence reads: CASALRTAETQYF. The DNA for the CDR3 is TGTGCCAGTGCCCTAAGGACAGCGGAGACCCAGTACTTC.

This clone was picked up one time. The chain links TRBV5-4 to TRBJ2-2; 13 bases agree with TRBD2. The V and J ends lost 0 bases and 5 bases, in that order; junction bases with no gene match: 4. There are 17 residues in the CDR3. Germline V gene lookup returns CDR1 SGHNT and CDR2 YYREEE (reference sequence). CDR3: CASSLGLAGGGTGELFF. CDR3 sequence (DNA): TGTGCCAGCAGCTTGGGACTAGCGGGAGGCGGAACCGGGGAGCTGTTTTTT.

The V gene is TRBV5-1, the J gene TRBJ2-1; 9 bases fit TRBD1. The ends lost 3 bases at V and 6 bases at J; junction bases unmatched: 4. The germline gives CDR1 SGHRS, CDR2 YFSETQ. The CDR3 length is 14 residues. This chain's CDR3 is CASSSGTGLNEQFF. In DNA, the CDR3 is TGCGCCAGCAGCTCCGGGACAGGGCTCAATGAGCAGTTCTTC.

V is TRBV25-1 and J is TRBJ1-1; D uncertain. The CDR3 length is 13 residues. Germline V gives CDR1 MGHDK, CDR2 SYGVNS. Trimming removed 6 bases at V and 3 bases at J, with 11 bases between. The CDR3 sequence is CASRQYRDTEAFF. The CDR3 DNA reads as TGTGCCAGCAGACAATACCGGGACACTGAAGCTTTCTTT.

The chain links TRBV30 to TRBJ2-7; 7 nucleotides align to TRBD1. The CDR3 runs 15 residues. V was clipped by 3 bases and J by 5 bases; unmatched bases: 13. Germline CDR1 is GTSNPN and CDR2 is SVGIG (reference sequence). CDR3 amino acids: CAWRTLRTGGHEQYF. CDR3 coding DNA: TGTGCCTGGAGGACACTCCGGACAGGAGGCCACGAGCAGTACTTC.

The chain links TRBV7-9 to TRBJ2-6, with a possible D match to TRBD1 (5 bases). The CDR3 extends over 17 amino acids. V was trimmed by 5 bases and J by 1 base, leaving 15 bases between them. Germline V CDR1 and CDR2: SEHNR, FQNEAQ (reference sequence). The CDR3 region has the DNA TGTGCCAGCAGCGAACGACAGATTGGGTCTGGGGCCAACGTCCTGACTTTC. Translating gives CASSERQIGSGANVLTF.

This chain links TRBV5-1 with TRBJ1-5; D is perhaps TRBD1 (6 bases). Germline V gene lookup returns CDR1 SGHRS and CDR2 YFSETQ. The germline V and J ends were trimmed by 5 bases and 4 bases, with 10 bases remaining between them. This CDR3 spans 13 amino acids. CDR3 sequence: CASSRDINQPQHF. The DNA for the CDR3 is TGCGCCAGCAGTCGGGACATAAATCAGCCCCAGCATTTT.

The chain links TRBV7-9 to TRBJ2-3, with TRBD2 matching 7 bases. The CDR3 consists of 15 residues. The J segment lost 5 bases and the V segment lost 0 bases, leaving 5 bases of the junction unmatched. Germline-derived CDR1 and CDR2 are SEHNR and FQNEAQ (reference sequence). CDR3 region: CASSLASVAGDTQYF. In nucleotides, the CDR3 is TGTGCCAGCAGCTTAGCGTCGGTAGCGGGAGATACGCAGTATTTT.

On this clone itself: Other DNA sequences within the sample encode an identical CDR3. J is TRBJ2-7 and V is TRBV7-9, with D unclear. The CDR3 length is 14 residues. Trimming took off 1 base at V and 2 bases at J, with 9 bases between the two ends. Germline lookup yields CDR1 SEHNR and CDR2 FQNEAQ (reference sequence). CDR3 amino acids: CASSLGGPPYEQYF. The CDR3 region has the DNA TGTGCCAGCAGCTTAGGAGGACCGCCCTACGAGCAGTACTTC.